The T cell receptor beta chain under discussion was sequenced for a study of vaccination and CD4 T cells after COVID-19. At the level of the study: With nine mild cases and one severe, convalescent patients were SARS-CoV-2 positive by nasal swab PCR. The study enrolled six male and four female convalescents, two of whom were Hispanic.

This clonotype was seen only a few times. The antigen is not known. V gave up 0 bases and J gave up 0 bases, with 8 bases separating them. This CDR3 spans 15 amino acids. In germline, CDR1 is LNHNV, CDR2 YYDKDF (reference sequence). An Oncomine TCR Beta short-read assay was used to sequence the DNA from cultured CD4+ T cells. MiXCR was run by TCRdb on the PCR reads, yielding one entry per CDR3 protein. The sample holds about 17,000 distinct CDR3 sequences, about three fifths seen once. Study results and limitations: The great majority, 304 of 307 vaccine-specific clones, proved spike mono-reactive in convalescent patients.

Treatment defined: roughly 10-day PBMC culture with coronavirus spike peptide pools or control peptides (ViraFEST assay). Peptide-pool expansion of antigen-specific T cells preceded TCR sequencing in ViraFEST. The sequencing input was CD4+ T cells from blood, cultured in vitro. The receptor comes from a human donor who had recovered from COVID-19. The chain joins TRBV15 to TRBJ1-1, with D possibly TRBD1 on 5 matching bases. DNA of the CDR3: TGTGCCACCAGCAGAGAGGGGGGGGTGAACACTGAAGCTTTCTTT. Its translation is CATSREGGVNTEAFF.